The source of this T cell receptor (beta chain) is a study of blood T cell repertoires in COVID-19. Across the whole study: T cells, B-cell-depleted T cells, or PBMCs supplied cDNA or gDNA.

Authors' data handling: Using reference gene primer amplification, nucleated cell counts were estimated. Profiling relied on immunoSEQ multiplex PCR, and the TCRdb table lists in-frame clones only, not all of them. V and J calls and clone size are those listed in that table; D and trimming were worked out from the DNA. The sample lists 77,000 or so clones; 70% to 90% were seen once. The germline V gene has CDR1 SGHRS and CDR2 YFSETQ. The V gene end was trimmed by 3 bases and the J gene end by 5 bases; junction bases not matched to a gene: 10. CDR3 length: 15 amino acids. This receptor was obtained from a man aged 50 to 60 with active COVID-19. This chain uses TRBV5-1 with TRBJ2-5, with 7 bases aligning to TRBD2. Input material: peripheral blood. CDR3 DNA: TGCGCCAGCAGCTGGGGGACTACCATAGGTGAGACCCAGTACTTC. Translation: CASSWGTTIGETQYF.